This T cell receptor beta chain stems from a study of T cell responses to AZD1222 COVID-19 vaccine (dated by TCRdb to the early 2020s). In the study overall: A total of more than 230 trial participants underwent TCR sequencing, of whom approximately 210 received two doses of AZD1222 and about 25 received two doses of the MenACWY control vaccine. Trial participants were enrolled into age subgroups of 18-55, 56-69 and 70-plus years, which contained 148, 28 and 57 TCR-sequenced participants, respectively.

The CDR3 regions of human TCRbeta chains were subjected to immunosequencing. The source study handled its data this way. TCRs in the repertoires were matched against a reference library of SARS-CoV-2-specific TCRs that had been generated with the MIRA antigen-specificity platform. Breadth was defined as the fraction of unique TCRs that were SARS-CoV-2-associated. Depth was defined as the fraction of total T cells that were SARS-CoV-2-associated. Using the MIRA data, each spike-specific TCR was mapped to the spike region that the TCR reacts to and placed in a CD4 or CD8 class. Log10-transformed breadth and depth values were compared by one-way ANOVA with Sidak's multiple comparisons tests. As stored in TCRdb, this immuneACCESS dataset retains in-frame rearrangements with V and J assigned. A fraction of the clones does not appear; measured against another copy, unresolved V genes explain less than half of the discrepancy, and the remainder lacks a known reason. V, J and clone size are taken as reported in that table, and D and trimming were inferred from the DNA itself. The sample records 140,000 to 150,000 clones, about 89% of which are singletons. The leading ten clones occupy about 3.8% of the sample.

CDR1 and CDR2 are read off the germline V gene as MNHEY and SVGEGT. Trimming costs V 2 bases and J 1 base, and their ends lie 11 bases apart. Its CDR3 holds 15 amino acids, cysteine through phenylalanine. Only the CDR3 DNA stays, 45 bases, in frame from base 1. Remarks on this clone: Its antigen specificity is not known. Base qualities are not recorded, but no much larger clone differs from it by a single base.

The full study reports these points: Conclusions about previously exposed vaccinees are limited because only a handful of AZD1222 recipients were SARS-CoV-2 seropositive at baseline. Because no day 14 peak-response samples were available, repertoires were characterized only after the peak T cell response. The 56-69-year group was small, and its depth increase did not reach significance, likely because of low power. Epitopes outside the regions mutated in the B.1.351 and B.1.1.7 variants were reportedly recognized by nearly half of the unique spike-specific TCRs. Most participants were white British and females outnumbered males, and the authors suggested that clonal diversity may have been underestimated. Vaccine-associated CD4 TCRs spanned the whole spike protein, with dominant responses in regions 160-218 and 743-854. After two AZD1222 doses, spike-specific TCR breadth and depth were significantly higher than at day 0 and than in MenACWY recipients.

Taken with the paper, the label for time point translates to: about 28 days (+/-7) after the second vaccine dose. Because spike-specific TCR depth and breadth did not differ between the two schedules, AZD1222 recipients who got a second dose at roughly 4 weeks were pooled with those who got a second dose at roughly 12 weeks. The vaccinee samples were drawn from two UK trials, COV001 and COV002, one of which was a single-blind randomized controlled phase 2/3 trial testing AZD1222 (ChAdOx1 nCoV-19) in healthy adults. For TCRbeta chain sequencing, PBMC samples were collected from trial participants at day 0 and at day 28 after the second dose.

Sequenced here: peripheral blood, sampled 28 days after the second AZD1222 dose. This receptor was taken from an adult who received the AZD1222 COVID-19 vaccine. The rearrangement combines TRBV6-2 or TRBV6-3 with TRBJ1-1; TRBD1 is a weak D gene call, 5 bases matching. DNA sequence: TGTGCCAGCAGTTACCTGTTTGGGGCGAACACTGAAGCTTTCTTT. Its translation is CASSYLFGANTEAFF.